The 28 T cell receptor beta chains given below trace back to one sample, sequenced in a study of cytomegalovirus exposure and HLA in healthy donors (dated by TCRdb to 2016 to 2017). Library construction relied on the immunoSEQ multiplex PCR assay. For the multiplex PCR, a mixture combining 60 forward primers for TCR Vbeta segments and 13 reverse primers for TCR Jbeta segments was used. The immuneACCESS repertoire file appears here via TCRdb, limited to in-frame rearrangements. These files lack a portion of the clones; in checked studies, under half of the deficit traces to unresolved V genes, and the cause of the others is not known. Recorded for this sample are 100,000 to 150,000 clones; around 66% of them occurred a single time. The ten largest make up about 8.3% of the sample. Sequencing was done on a sample of PBMCs. The receptor set was obtained from a woman between 40 and 50 years old in good health and CMV-seropositive.

The V and J genes are TRBV9 and TRBJ1-3, with 8 bases that match TRBD1. The V gene end was trimmed by 2 bases and the J gene end by 2 bases; junction bases not matched to a gene: 9. CDR3 length equals 17 residues. Germline V gene data show CDR1 as SGDLS and CDR2 as YYNGEE. CDR3 in DNA: TGTGCCAGCAGCGTGCTTGCGGACAGGGTCCCTGGAAACACCATATATTTT. It yields the protein CASSVLADRVPGNTIYF. Supplemented by reference TRBV9 and TRBJ1-3, the full variable domain reads DSGVTQTPKHLITATGQRVTLRCSPRSGDLSVYWYQQSLDQGLQFLIQYYNGEERAKGNILERFSAQQFPDLHSELNLSSLELGDSALYFCASSVLADRVPGNTIYFGEGSWLTVV.

This rearrangement joins TRBV6-6 to TRBJ1-5; D is uncertain. The CDR3 has 14 residues. CDR1 and CDR2 (germline): MNHNY, SVGAGI (reference sequence). V was cut by 6 bases and J by 4 bases, with 13 bases left in between. The CDR3 sequence is CASRPLGVNQPQHF. Written as DNA, the CDR3 is TGTGCCAGCAGGCCCCTGGGAGTAAATCAGCCCCAGCATTTT.

The chain combines TRBV29-1 with TRBJ2-3; maybe TRBD2 (6 bases). Per germline, CDR1 SQVTM and CDR2 ANQGSEA. V lost 4 bases to trimming and J lost 1 base, with 9 bases between them. There are 13 residues in the CDR3. The chain's CDR3 is CSVGSGGTDTQYF. The CDR3 bases are TGCAGCGTTGGTTCGGGGGGCACAGATACGCAGTATTTT.

V usage is TRBV5-6 and J usage is TRBJ2-2; the D gene is possibly TRBD2 (7 bases). Germline loops: CDR1 SGHDT, CDR2 YYEEEE. This CDR3 comprises 16 residues. V gave up 2 bases and J gave up 6 bases, with 17 bases separating them. CDR3 sequence: CASSFPSGGAPGELFF. The CDR3 coding sequence is TGTGCCAGCAGCTTCCCTAGTGGGGGGGCCCCCGGGGAGCTGTTTTTT.

The chain uses TRBV6-1 and TRBJ1-1; D not certain. Germline V lookup: CDR1 MNHNS, CDR2 SASEGT. The CDR3 sequence is 12 residues long. The germline V and J ends were trimmed by 6 bases and 3 bases, with 8 bases remaining between them. CDR3 sequence reads: CASRQVYTEAFF. The CDR3 DNA reads TGTGCCAGCAGGCAGGTCTACACTGAAGCTTTCTTT.

The CDR3 nucleotides read TGTGCCAGCAGTTCAGGCTGGGACAGGGGCTACAATGAGCAGTTCTTC. Translation: CASSSGWDRGYNEQFF. The genes are TRBV6-5 and TRBJ2-1; the match to TRBD1 covers 10 bases. Per germline, CDR1 MNHEY and CDR2 SVGAGI. Trimming at V came to 4 bases and at J to 3 bases, leaving 6 bases not matched to a gene. CDR3 size: 16 residues.

J is TRBJ2-1 and V is TRBV27; TRBD2 agrees at 9 bases. Germline V gene sequence: CDR1 MNHEY, CDR2 SMNVEV (reference sequence). The V and J ends lost 6 bases and 4 bases, in that order; junction bases with no gene match: 10. The CDR3 runs 16 residues. The CDR3 nucleotides are TGTGCCAGCAGGGTGCTTGTGGCGGGGGGGTACAATGAGCAGTTCTTC. Translation: CASRVLVAGGYNEQFF.

V usage is TRBV19 and J usage is TRBJ2-1; 12 positions match TRBD2. After removal of 4 bases from V and 6 bases from J, the junction contained 7 bases not matched to a gene. Germline-derived CDR1 and CDR2 are LNHDA and SQIVND (reference sequence). The CDR3 runs to 16 residues. In DNA, the CDR3 is TGTGCCAGTAGTAGGACTAGCGGGGCTTTTATCAATGAGCAGTTCTTC. Protein sequence: CASSRTSGAFINEQFF. The full variable domain, in which reference TRBV19 and TRBJ2-1 provide the parts outside the CDR3, is DGGITQSPKYLFRKEGQNVTLSCEQNLNHDAMYWYRQDPGQGLRLIYYSQIVNDFQKGDIAEGYSVSREKKESFPLTVTSAQKNPTAFYLCASSRTSGAFINEQFFGPGTRLTVL.

This clone was seen only once. The chain combines TRBV18 with TRBJ2-1, with a possible D match to TRBD1 (6 bases). In germline, CDR1 is KGHSH, CDR2 LQKENI. Trimming shortened V by 0 bases and J by 9 bases, and 18 bases separated the two germline ends. The CDR3 spans 16 residues. The chain's CDR3 is CASSPPAGASRGEQFF. The DNA for the CDR3 is TGTGCCAGCTCACCACCGGCAGGGGCCTCCAGGGGTGAGCAGTTCTTC.

V gene TRBV11-2 combines with J gene TRBJ2-7, with 11 bases that match TRBD2. J gave up 2 bases and V 5 bases, and 2 bases lay outside the gene matches. Germline V gene lookup returns CDR1 SGHAT and CDR2 FQNNGV. This CDR3 region has 14 residues. CDR3 region: CASSRTSGPYEQYF. For the CDR3, the DNA is TGTGCCAGCAGCCGGACTAGCGGGCCCTACGAGCAGTACTTC.

This clone was counted only a few times. The chain carries TRBV7-8 and TRBJ1-5, with D perhaps matching TRBD1 (5 bases). The CDR3 length is 13 residues. Germline V CDR1 and CDR2: SGHVS, FQNEAQ. The V end lost 4 bases, the J end lost 4 bases, and 8 bases lay between the germline ends. The CDR3 region is CASSSEGNQPQHF. The CDR3 nucleotides read TGTGCCAGCAGCTCGGAGGGGAATCAGCCCCAGCATTTT.

This rearrangement joins TRBV27 to TRBJ2-7; TRBD1 is a possible D gene (8 bases). The CDR3 loop spans 14 amino acids. Germline V gives CDR1 MNHEY, CDR2 SMNVEV (reference sequence). The V end lost 5 bases, the J end lost 3 bases, and 14 bases lay between the germline ends. The CDR3 loop reads CASSRTGRDYEQYF. CDR3 nucleotides: TGTGCCAGCAGTCGGACAGGGAGGGACTACGAGCAGTACTTC.

V is TRBV5-1 and J is TRBJ2-5; 8 bases fit TRBD1. The ends lost 0 bases at V and 5 bases at J; junction bases unmatched: 3. Germline loops: CDR1 SGHRS, CDR2 YFSETQ. CDR3 size: 14 residues. The CDR3 protein is CASSLADRVETQYF. CDR3 DNA sequence: TGCGCCAGCAGCTTGGCGGACAGGGTGGAGACCCAGTACTTC.

The chain couples TRBV7-9 to TRBJ1-1; D not resolved. This CDR3 has 13 amino acids. Per the germline V gene, CDR1 is SEHNR and CDR2 is FQNEAQ (reference sequence). Trimming took off 1 base at V and 5 bases at J, with 8 bases between the two ends. The CDR3 loop is CASSLDVRTEAFF. CDR3 sequence (DNA): TGTGCCAGCAGCTTAGATGTCCGGACTGAAGCTTTCTTT.

The V and J genes are TRBV13 and TRBJ2-3; 12 nucleotides align to TRBD2. The V and J ends lost 6 bases and 2 bases, in that order; junction bases with no gene match: 6. The CDR3 contains 16 residues. Looked up from germline, CDR1 is PRHDT and CDR2 is FYEKMQ (reference sequence). CDR3 nucleotides: TGTGCCAGCAGTCAGACTAGCGGGGGATTCACAGATACGCAGTATTTT. This encodes CASSQTSGGFTDTQYF.

The chain recombines TRBV7-6 with TRBJ2-1; 11 nucleotides agree with TRBD1. The germline CDR1 and CDR2 sequences are SGHVS and FNYEAQ. The V and J ends lost 3 bases and 9 bases, in that order; junction bases with no gene match: 10. This CDR3 is built from 16 residues. This chain's CDR3 is CASSFSYGTGGTEQFF. CDR3 nucleotide sequence: TGTGCCAGCAGCTTCTCGTACGGGACAGGGGGAACTGAGCAGTTCTTC.

The chain uses TRBV6-5 and TRBJ2-5; no clear D. Between the trimmed V and J ends, which lost 2 bases and 2 bases, there was a span of 6 bases. Germline values: CDR1 MNHEY, CDR2 SVGAGI. This CDR3 contains 13 residues. Here the CDR3 reads CASSYGPQETQYF. DNA of the CDR3: TGTGCCAGCAGTTACGGGCCTCAAGAGACCCAGTACTTC.

The rearrangement joins TRBV28 to TRBJ2-2, with TRBD2 as a possible D gene (5 bases). V lost 6 bases, J lost 9 bases, and 8 bases lay in between. CDR1 and CDR2 from the germline V gene are MDHEN and SYDVKM. The CDR3 extends over 11 amino acids. The CDR3 loop is CASRGLRELFF. The CDR3 coding sequence is TGTGCCAGCAGAGGACTGCGGGAGCTGTTTTTT.

This sequence joins TRBV28 and TRBJ2-3; 12 bases match TRBD1. The CDR3 has 18 amino acids. Germline V lookup: CDR1 MDHEN, CDR2 SYDVKM. V lost 5 bases, J lost 1 base, and 10 bases stayed unmatched. The CDR3 region has the DNA TGTGCCAGCAGTGCCGGGACAGGGGGCGGGTATGGCACAGATACGCAGTATTTT. The encoded protein is CASSAGTGGGYGTDTQYF.

A few counts support this clone. J is TRBJ2-5 and V is TRBV7-9; weak D call: TRBD1 (5 bases). Germline V gene sequence: CDR1 SEHNR, CDR2 FQNEAQ (reference sequence). This CDR3 is 16 amino acids long. V shed 2 bases and J shed 1 base, with 14 bases lying between them. CDR3 coding DNA: TGTGCCAGCAGCTTAAGCCTCTCAGGGTTCCAAGAGACCCAGTACTTC. This codes for CASSLSLSGFQETQYF.

The chain couples TRBV19 to TRBJ2-2; 8 nucleotides agree with TRBD2. Germline CDR1 reads LNHDA; CDR2 reads SQIVND (reference sequence). V dropped 4 bases and J dropped 5; count of bases not matched to a gene: 15. The CDR3 runs 18 residues. Written as DNA, the CDR3 is TGTGCCAGTAGTACCCGCCTCGGGAGGGGGAGATCGACCGGGGAGCTGTTTTTT. It yields the protein CASSTRLGRGRSTGELFF.

This chain joins TRBV9 and TRBJ1-2, with D possibly TRBD1 on 6 matching bases. In germline, CDR1 is SGDLS, CDR2 YYNGEE. This CDR3 has 13 residues. Trimming removed 3 bases from V and 4 bases from J, with 10 bases in between. CDR3 loop: CASSGGQAYGYTF. The DNA for the CDR3 is TGTGCCAGCAGCGGGGGACAAGCCTATGGCTACACCTTC. The entire variable domain, with the rest obtained from reference TRBV9 and TRBJ1-2, is as follows: DSGVTQTPKHLITATGQRVTLRCSPRSGDLSVYWYQQSLDQGLQFLIQYYNGEERAKGNILERFSAQQFPDLHSELNLSSLELGDSALYFCASSGGQAYGYTFGSGTRLTVV.

This chain links TRBV10-3 with TRBJ2-3; 16 bases match TRBD2. With V trimmed by 7 bases and J by 2 bases, 6 bases remained unmatched. This CDR3 is 17 amino acids long. Germline V gives CDR1 ENHRY, CDR2 SYGVKD. CDR3 in amino acids: CAITPGLAGGYTDTQYF. The CDR3 nucleotides read TGTGCCATCACCCCGGGACTAGCGGGGGGGTACACAGATACGCAGTATTTT.

The J gene is TRBJ1-4, the V gene TRBV5-6; the D is unclear. Per germline, CDR1 SGHDT and CDR2 YYEEEE. Trimming pared 0 bases from V and 7 bases from J, leaving 7 bases between. This CDR3 is 13 amino acids long. CDR3 region: CASSLDGSEKLFF. CDR3 DNA: TGTGCCAGCAGCTTGGATGGGAGTGAAAAACTGTTTTTT.

In its sample, this clone is medium-sized. The chain employs TRBV5-4 and TRBJ2-1; weak D call: TRBD2 (7 bases). V lost 3 bases to trimming and J lost 2 bases, with 15 bases between them. This CDR3 contains 16 residues. Germline loops: CDR1 SGHNT, CDR2 YYREEE (reference sequence). The chain's CDR3 is CASSSEGGAPYNEQFF. DNA for the CDR3: TGTGCCAGCAGCTCCGAAGGGGGGGCCCCCTACAATGAGCAGTTCTTC.

This chain links TRBV2 with TRBJ2-5; D possibly corresponds to TRBD1 (6 bases). The CDR3 contains 13 residues. V lost 4 bases, J lost 3 bases, and 9 bases lay in between. Germline-derived CDR1 and CDR2 are SNHLY and FYNNEI. DNA for the CDR3: TGTGCCAGCAGTGTTGAGGGGGAAGAGACCCAGTACTTC. It is translated as CASSVEGEETQYF.

V is TRBV6-1 and J is TRBJ2-1, with D possibly being TRBD1 (6 bases). The CDR3 runs to 13 residues. V was shortened by 6 bases and J by 7 bases, with 13 bases between the two germline ends. CDR1 is MNHNS, CDR2 SASEGT, per germline. The CDR3 DNA reads as TGTGCCAGCAGACGCCGACAGGTAAATGAGCAGTTCTTC. Its protein is CASRRRQVNEQFF.

This clone was recorded a few times. The chain combines TRBV14 with TRBJ1-2; 10 nucleotides match TRBD1. CDR3 size: 15 residues. Trimming at V came to 6 bases and at J to 5 bases, leaving 9 bases not matched to a gene. CDR1 and CDR2 from the germline V gene are SGHDN and FVKESK. In DNA, the CDR3 is TGTGCCAGCAGACCCGGGACAGGGGACGGGTATGGCTACACCTTC. It codes for CASRPGTGDGYGYTF.